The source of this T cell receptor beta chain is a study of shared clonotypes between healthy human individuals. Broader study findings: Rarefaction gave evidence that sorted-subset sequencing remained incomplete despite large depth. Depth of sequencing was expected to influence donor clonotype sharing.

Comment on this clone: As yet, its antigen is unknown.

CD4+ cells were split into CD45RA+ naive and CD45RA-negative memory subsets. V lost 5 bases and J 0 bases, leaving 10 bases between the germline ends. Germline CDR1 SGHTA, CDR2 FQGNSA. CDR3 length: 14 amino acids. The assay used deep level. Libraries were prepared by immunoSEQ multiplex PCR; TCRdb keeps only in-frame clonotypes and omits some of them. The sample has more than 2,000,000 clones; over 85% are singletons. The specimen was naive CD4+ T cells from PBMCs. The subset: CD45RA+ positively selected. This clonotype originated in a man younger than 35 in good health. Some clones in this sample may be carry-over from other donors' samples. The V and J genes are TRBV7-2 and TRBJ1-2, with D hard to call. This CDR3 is CASSSTRANYGYTF. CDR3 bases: TGTGCCAGCAGCAGTACCCGGGCTAACTATGGCTACACCTTC.